One and the same sample provided the 3 T cell receptor beta chains below, sequenced in a study of graft-versus-host responses after intestinal transplantation. Antigen specificity for these receptors is unknown. Clones were read by immunoSEQ multiplex PCR, and TCRdb kept only the in-frame ones, dropping some. The data show about 47,000 clones, 85% to 95% seen once. Sequenced here: unstimulated CD8+ T cells sorted from spleen or lymph node cells, sampled before transplant. The receptors stem from a human donor who was the organ donor for an intestinal transplant.

A single count supports this clone. The chain's CDR3 is CASSVAQDRGVYYEQYF. CDR3 bases: TGTGCCAGCAGTGTCGCCCAAGACAGGGGGGTTTACTACGAGCAGTACTTC. The chain couples TRBV25-1 to TRBJ2-7; TRBD1 matches 9 bases. The CDR3 runs 17 residues. V shed 4 bases, J shed 3 bases, and the junction held 13 bases outside the gene matches. Per the germline V gene, CDR1 is MGHDK and CDR2 is SYGVNS.

The rearrangement uses TRBV7-2 and TRBJ1-5; TRBD1 agrees at 7 bases. The trim removed 3 bases at V and 0 bases at J, leaving 2 bases unmatched. The CDR3 consists of 15 residues. The germline CDR1 and CDR2 sequences are SGHTA and FQGNSA. The CDR3 protein is CASSFGTVSNQPQHF. As DNA, the CDR3 is TGTGCCAGCAGCTTCGGGACAGTTAGCAATCAGCCCCAGCATTTT. Looking up the rest from reference TRBV7-2 and TRBJ1-5 gives the full variable domain: GAGVSQSPSNKVTEKGKDVELRCDPISGHTALYWYRQSLGQGLEFLIYFQGNSAPDKSGLPSDRFSAERTGGSVSTLTIQRTQQEDSAVYLCASSFGTVSNQPQHFGDGTRLSIL.

The chain combines TRBV7-6 with TRBJ2-2; TRBD2 agrees at 7 bases. Trimming took 5 bases from V and 2 from J; bases not matched to a gene: 14. Looked up from germline, CDR1 is SGHVS and CDR2 is FNYEAQ. The CDR3 loop spans 18 amino acids. This CDR3 is CASSPRIMGGGNTGELFF. The CDR3 coding sequence is TGTGCCAGCAGCCCGAGAATCATGGGCGGGGGAAACACCGGGGAGCTGTTTTTT.